The source of this T cell receptor (beta chain) is a study of T cells in tuberculosis. The germline V gene has CDR1 SGHTA and CDR2 FQGNSA. V was shortened by 0 bases and J by 4 bases, with 12 bases between the two germline ends. The CDR3 has 15 amino acids. Produced via immunoSEQ multiplex PCR; TCRdb's table is partial and in-frame only. The repertoire holds 25,000 to 35,000 clones, with 94% as singletons. This sequence joins TRBV7-2 and TRBJ1-2; D possibly corresponds to TRBD1 (6 bases). Sequenced sample: PBMCs. The TCR was taken from a donor aged 10-30 years with latent tuberculosis or without tuberculosis infection. The CDR3 bases are TGTGCCAGCAGCTTAGCGGGACACCTACGCTATGGCTACACCTTC. This sequence encodes CASSLAGHLRYGYTF.